This TCR beta chain appears in the sequencing data of a study of OX40 agonist ivuxolimab in advanced cancers. There are 15 residues in the CDR3. Trimming removed 0 bases from V and 2 bases from J, with 12 bases in between. The germline V gene has CDR1 SGHNT and CDR2 YYREEE (reference sequence). The data were produced by immunoSEQ multiplex PCR, yet TCRdb's version contains in-frame clones alone and is incomplete. The table shows 60,000 to 80,000 clones, with roughly 89% occurring only once. The chain recombines TRBV5-4 with TRBJ2-7; no firm D call. The sequence derives from an adult with an advanced solid tumor such as melanoma, head and neck, liver or kidney cancer. The sequences come from CD4+ or CD8+ T cells sorted from blood, collected in a trial of the OX40 agonist ivuxolimab. CDR3 region: CASSLAAREPYEQYF. The CDR3 DNA reads TGTGCCAGCAGCTTGGCGGCAAGGGAACCCTACGAGCAGTACTTC.